This TCR beta chain was recovered during a study of chemoradiotherapy in HPV16-positive cancers. Study-level information: Candidate HPV-specific T-cell clones and common TCR motifs came from functional assays in a couple of HPV16-positive patients.

Study findings and constraints: Non-HPV-specific T cells did not expand in tumors during treatment, whereas candidate HPV-specific clones and E7-related motifs did. Better recurrence-free survival went with HPV-responsive T-cell expansion in HPV16-positive patients.

Remarks on this clone: Its specificity is not known.

Germline V gene lookup returns CDR1 SGDLS and CDR2 YYNGEE. The germline V and J ends were trimmed by 2 bases and 1 base, with 9 bases remaining between them. CDR3 length: 14 residues. Clones were sequenced by immunoSEQ multiplex PCR, and TCRdb holds only the in-frame ones, with some missing. The table shows over 20,000 clones, with around two thirds occurring only once. Over chemoradiotherapy, repertoires were sampled more than once. The receptor comes from a human donor with HPV-associated anogenital cancer. This chain joins TRBV9 and TRBJ2-5; either TRBD1 or TRBD2 may supply D (5 bases each). Sampling took place from a patient who underwent chemoradiotherapy. CDR3 sequence: CASSVDGGQETQYF. CDR3 nucleotides: TGTGCCAGCAGCGTGGATGGGGGCCAAGAGACCCAGTACTTC.